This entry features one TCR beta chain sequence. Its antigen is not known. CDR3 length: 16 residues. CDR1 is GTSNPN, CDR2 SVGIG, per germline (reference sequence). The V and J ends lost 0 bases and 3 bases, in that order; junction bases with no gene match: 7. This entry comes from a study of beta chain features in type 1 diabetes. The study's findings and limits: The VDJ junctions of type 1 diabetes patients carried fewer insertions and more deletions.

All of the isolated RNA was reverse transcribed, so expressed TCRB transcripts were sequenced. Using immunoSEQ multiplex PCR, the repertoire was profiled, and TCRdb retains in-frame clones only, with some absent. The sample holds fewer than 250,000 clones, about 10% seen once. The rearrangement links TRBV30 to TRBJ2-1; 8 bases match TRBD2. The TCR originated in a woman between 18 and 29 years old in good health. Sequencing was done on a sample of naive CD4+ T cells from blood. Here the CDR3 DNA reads TGTGCCTGGAGTGTATTGGCCGGGAGGGACTACAATGAGCAGTTCTTC. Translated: CAWSVLAGRDYNEQFF.